Following are 20 T cell receptor beta chains from one sample sequenced in a study of T cells in Graves' hyperthyroidism and ophthalmopathy. It was RNA transcripts that yielded the amplified TCR beta CDR3 regions. The HTBI primer set was used in a first-round RT-PCR of the TCR CDR3. MiXCR was run by TCRdb on the multiplex PCR reads, yielding one entry per CDR3 protein. This table holds about 270,000 distinct CDR3 sequences, roughly 15% found once. The specimen sequenced was blood. All receptors derive from a woman in her 50s with Graves' hyperthyroidism that later progressed to Graves' ophthalmopathy.

This clonotype occurred a few times. The chain employs TRBV5-1 and TRBJ1-1; maybe TRBD1 (5 bases). The germline CDR1 and CDR2 sequences are SGHRS and YFSETQ. There are 15 residues in the CDR3. Trimming cost V 0 bases and J 7 bases, with 16 bases left between them. The CDR3 spells CASSLGGTAAFEAFF. In DNA form, the CDR3 reads TGCGCCAGCAGCTTGGGAGGGACCGCTGCCTTTGAAGCTTTCTTT.

This clonotype was recorded at least ten times. V and J are TRBV2 and TRBJ1-3, with TRBD1 matching over 7 bases. The CDR3 sequence is 14 residues long. Germline CDR1 and CDR2: SNHLY and FYNNEI. The ends lost 9 bases at V and 0 bases at J; junction bases unmatched: 5. The CDR3 DNA reads TGTGCCAGTTCCCGGGACAGCTCTGGAAACACCATATATTTT. Encoded protein: CASSRDSSGNTIYF.

The V gene is TRBV7-6, the J gene TRBJ1-2; D gene unclear. Germline CDR1 and CDR2: SGHVS and FNYEAQ. The CDR3 sequence is 15 residues long. Trimming left V 4 bases short and J 6 bases short, with 18 bases between. Here the CDR3 reads CASSSSPAVLDGYTF. CDR3 coding DNA: TGTGCCAGCAGCTCTAGCCCGGCGGTGCTCGATGGCTACACCTTC.

In regard to this clonotype: A much larger clone differs from this one at a single base, so this may be a read error. The gene calls are TRBV6-2 or TRBV6-3 and TRBJ1-2, with TRBD1 matching 7 bases. CDR1 and CDR2 (germline): MNHEY, SVGEGT. This CDR3 has 17 amino acids. This CDR3 is CVSSYSWDRPDLYGYTF. Here the CDR3 DNA reads TGTGTCAGCAGTTACTCTTGGGACAGACCTGATTTATATGGCTACACCTTC.

This clonotype was recorded a few times. The V gene is TRBV25-1, the J gene TRBJ1-1; 8 positions agree with TRBD1. Germline assignment: CDR1 MGHDK and CDR2 SYGVNS. This CDR3 region has 15 residues. With 6 bases clipped from V and 10 bases from J, the junction kept 16 bases outside the gene matches. The DNA of the CDR3 is TGTGCCAGCAGCCATTTGGGACAGGCGGGGGAAAGAGCTTTCTTT. It is translated as CASSHLGQAGERAFF.

The rearrangement joins TRBV5-6 to TRBJ2-5; 11 bases fit TRBD2. There are 17 residues in the CDR3. Germline loops: CDR1 SGHDT, CDR2 YYEEEE. V was pared by 1 base and J by 5 bases, with 10 bases of the junction left unmatched. This CDR3 reads CASSLLGSGRARETQYF. In DNA form, the CDR3 reads TGTGCCAGCAGCTTGTTGGGTAGCGGGAGGGCCCGGGAGACCCAGTACTTC.

The sample holds many counts of this clonotype. This chain connects TRBV5-1 to TRBJ2-5; 13 bases are a match to TRBD2. The CDR3 runs 16 residues. Germline CDR1 reads SGHRS; CDR2 reads YFSETQ. V lost 2 bases, J lost 4 bases, and 5 bases stayed unmatched. The CDR3 loop is CASSFGLAGDTETQYF. The CDR3 DNA reads as TGCGCCAGCAGCTTTGGACTAGCGGGAGATACAGAGACCCAGTACTTC.

The gene calls are TRBV9 and TRBJ2-1; TRBD2 matches 11 bases. Germline trimming cut 3 bases from V and 2 bases from J; bases unmatched to any gene: 7. This CDR3 contains 17 residues. CDR1 SGDLS and CDR2 YYNGEE come from the germline V gene. The CDR3 sequence: CASSDFVAGGTYNEQFF. The CDR3 DNA follows: TGTGCCAGCAGCGACTTTGTAGCGGGAGGGACCTACAATGAGCAGTTCTTC.

This clonotype was seen ten or more times. This chain connects TRBV5-1 to TRBJ2-5, with no clear D. Germline CDR1 SGHRS, CDR2 YFSETQ. The CDR3 extends over 13 amino acids. With 0 bases removed from V and 5 bases from J, the gap between germline ends came to 8 bases. CDR3 nucleotides: TGCGCCAGCAGCTTGGAGGACGGGGAGACCCAGTACTTC. Translated: CASSLEDGETQYF.

This clonotype was observed many times. The genes are TRBV3-1 and TRBJ2-1; D may be TRBD2 (6 bases). Trimming stripped 0 bases from V and 3 bases from J, with 9 bases between. This CDR3 has 15 amino acids. Germline loops: CDR1 LGHDT, CDR2 YNNKEL (reference sequence). The CDR3 DNA reads as TGTGCCAGCAGCCAAGATGGGCGGGGCTACAATGAGCAGTTCTTC. It codes for CASSQDGRGYNEQFF.

The table lists this clonotype with a few counts. V is TRBV4-2 and J is TRBJ1-1; no firm D call. Germline CDR1 LGHNA, CDR2 YNFKEQ. V was shortened by 2 bases and J by 1 base, with 11 bases between the two germline ends. The CDR3 has 15 amino acids. This CDR3 reads CASSQPTLGNTEAFF. In DNA form, the CDR3 reads TGTGCCAGCAGCCAACCCACCCTCGGGAACACTGAAGCTTTCTTT.

This sequence joins TRBV7-6 and TRBJ1-1, with TRBD1 matching 8 bases. Trimming took 2 bases from V and 11 from J; bases not matched to a gene: 7. CDR1 SGHVS and CDR2 FNYEAQ come from the germline V gene. The CDR3 length is 13 residues. The chain's CDR3 is CASSLTGGAAAFF. Written as DNA, the CDR3 is TGTGCCAGCAGCTTAACAGGGGGGGCAGCGGCTTTCTTT.

The chain recombines TRBV11-2 with TRBJ2-1; 8 bases are shared with TRBD2. This CDR3 region has 16 residues. Trimming took 2 bases from V and 0 from J; bases not matched to a gene: 3. CDR1 SGHAT and CDR2 FQNNGV come from the germline V gene. CDR3 loop: CASSLSSGLSYNEQFF. The DNA for the CDR3 is TGTGCCAGCAGCTTATCTAGCGGGCTCTCCTACAATGAGCAGTTCTTC.

Many counts were recorded for this clonotype. This chain uses TRBV2 with TRBJ1-1, with unresolved D. The CDR3 sequence is 14 residues long. From germline, CDR1 is SNHLY and CDR2 FYNNEI. V was trimmed by 6 bases and J by 0 bases, leaving 11 bases between them. CDR3 protein: CASRLLTMNTEAFF. As DNA, the CDR3 is TGTGCCAGCAGGCTACTGACAATGAACACTGAAGCTTTCTTT.

The sample holds many counts of this clonotype. The rearrangement links TRBV11-2 to TRBJ2-1, with 7 bases aligning to TRBD1. Trimming cost V 1 base and J 10 bases; bases outside gene matches: 1. Germline values: CDR1 SGHAT, CDR2 FQNNGV. CDR3 length equals 12 residues. The CDR3 sequence is CASSLVGGEQFF. In DNA form, the CDR3 reads TGTGCCAGCAGCTTAGTAGGGGGCGAGCAGTTCTTC.

In this sample, this clonotype turned up a few times. The chain joins TRBV5-1 to TRBJ2-7, with 14 bases that match TRBD2. The ends lost 0 bases at V and 2 bases at J; junction bases unmatched: 4. This CDR3 is built from 17 residues. The germline V gene encodes CDR1 SGHRS and CDR2 YFSETQ. CDR3 DNA sequence: TGCGCCAGCAGCTTGGAGGGACTAGCGGGAGCCCCCTACGAGCAGTACTTC. Translating it yields CASSLEGLAGAPYEQYF.

This clonotype was counted ten times or more. This rearrangement joins TRBV18 to TRBJ2-5; D call uncertain. The CDR3 consists of 14 residues. The germline gives CDR1 KGHSH, CDR2 LQKENI. V lost 4 bases to trimming and J lost 4 bases, with 13 bases between them. This CDR3 reads CASSLRRVGETQYF. CDR3 bases: TGTGCCAGCTCACTCCGACGTGTAGGAGAGACCCAGTACTTC.

This clonotype was seen ten or more times. This chain links TRBV20-1 with TRBJ1-2; TRBD1 matches at 7 bases. The ends lost 2 bases at V and 4 bases at J; junction bases unmatched: 7. CDR1 DFQATT and CDR2 SNEGSKA come from the germline V gene (reference sequence). The CDR3 totals 14 residues. The CDR3 loop reads CSARSQTGTYGYTF. The CDR3 DNA reads as TGCAGTGCTAGATCCCAGACAGGGACCTATGGCTACACCTTC.

This clonotype was picked up many times. The J gene is TRBJ2-2, the V gene TRBV6-1; D unresolved. CDR3 length: 11 residues. Germline V lookup: CDR1 MNHNS, CDR2 SASEGT. V lost 10 bases to trimming and J lost 2 bases, with 5 bases between them. The CDR3 loop is CATANTGELFF. The DNA of the CDR3 is TGTGCCACCGCTAACACCGGGGAGCTGTTTTTT.

The table lists this clonotype with a count of one. A read error may produce the germline difference seen at one junction end. The chain uses TRBV5-1 and TRBJ1-4; D is possibly TRBD1 (5 bases). Germline loops: CDR1 SGHRS, CDR2 YFSETQ. The CDR3 is 16 residues long. The CDR3 bases are TGCGCCAGCAGCTACCGGGACGGGGCAACTAATGAAGAACTGTTTTTT. It codes for CASSYRDGATNEELFF. The full variable domain, its missing parts supplied by reference TRBV5-1 and TRBJ1-4, is KAGVTQTPRYLIKTRGQQVTLSCSPISGHRSVSWYQQTPGQGLQFLFEYFSETQRNKGNFPGRFSGRQFSNSRSEMNVSTLELGDSALYLCASSYRDGATNEELFFGSGTQLSVL.